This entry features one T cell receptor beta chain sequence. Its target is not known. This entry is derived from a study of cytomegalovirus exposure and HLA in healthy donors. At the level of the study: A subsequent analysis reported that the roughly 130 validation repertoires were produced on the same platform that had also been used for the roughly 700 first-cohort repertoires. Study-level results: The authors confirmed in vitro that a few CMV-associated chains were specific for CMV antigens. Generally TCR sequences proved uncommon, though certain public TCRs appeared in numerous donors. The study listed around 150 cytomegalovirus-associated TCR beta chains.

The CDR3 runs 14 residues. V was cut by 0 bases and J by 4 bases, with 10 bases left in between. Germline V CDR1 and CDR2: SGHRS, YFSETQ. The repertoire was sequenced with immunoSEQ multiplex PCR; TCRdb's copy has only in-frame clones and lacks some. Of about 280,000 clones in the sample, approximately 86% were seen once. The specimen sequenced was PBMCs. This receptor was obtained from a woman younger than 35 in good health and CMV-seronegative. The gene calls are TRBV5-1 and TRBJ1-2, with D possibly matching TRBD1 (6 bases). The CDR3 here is CASSLVQGVYGYTF. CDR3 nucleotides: TGCGCCAGCAGCTTGGTACAGGGCGTCTATGGCTACACCTTC.